This TCR beta chain was observed in a study of blood T cells in healthy people across ages. This CDR3 region has 16 residues. The V and J ends lost 7 bases and 0 bases respectively, with 13 bases between them. Germline V CDR1 and CDR2: SEHNR, FQNEAQ (reference sequence). With respect to this clonotype: The antigen remains undetermined.

General study results and limits: Bulk PBMC profiling left naive and antigen-experienced comparisons inconclusive.

The second PCR ran about 6 to 12 cycles with a sample-barcoded 5' primer and J-beta primers. Each CDR3 protein gets one entry after TCRdb re-called the 5' RACE reads with MiXCR. This table has approximately 780,000 distinct CDR3 sequences, about a quarter appearing once. These same records also appear under a second study, on T cells of mothers and their children. This second study says: A few healthy Caucasian mothers, along with their six children, were the donors. Over 8 million reads per mother and some 3 million per child were obtained.

This clonotype originated in a boy aged 5 to 17 in good health. The V call is TRBV7-9, the J call TRBJ2-6; D is unresolved. Sequenced: blood. For the CDR3, the DNA is TGTGCCAGCACCGATGGTGGGTTCTCTGGGGCCAACGTCCTGACTTTC. It yields the protein CASTDGGFSGANVLTF.